The 4 T cell receptor beta chains below were found in one sample sequenced in a study of regulatory T cells in long-lasting Graves disease (dated by TCRdb to about 2021). Library preparation was by multiplex PCR. The instrument given in TCRdb is Illumina HiSeq 4000. CDR3 regions were amplified by Arm-PCR with iRepertoire HTBI primers to construct TCR beta libraries. TCRdb ran its own pipeline on the public reads, namely fastp trimming at Q25 and MiXCR clone calling, and kept in-frame beta chains. Each CDR3 protein appears once, grouped with its most common genes and DNA. The sample has more than 650,000 distinct CDR3 sequences on record, 30% of them singletons. The ten biggest clones cover under 55% of the sample. The intended sense of this specimen's time point label: persistent/refractory GD, antithyroid drugs over 5 years with positive TRAb. For both TCR sequencing and RNA sequencing, RNA was extracted from PBMCs using TRIzol.

The sequencing used peripheral blood mononuclear cells (PBMCs), collected when the disease was refractory, from a patient treated with antithyroid drugs. These receptors all stem from a female donor with Graves disease.

The chain carries TRBV24-1 and TRBJ1-5; 7 bases are shared with TRBD1. Per germline, CDR1 KGHDR and CDR2 SFDVKD. The CDR3 contains 15 residues. The V and J ends lost 4 bases and 2 bases, in that order; junction bases with no gene match: 4. The CDR3 region is CATSDRTGGNQPQHF. The CDR3 DNA is TGTGCCACCAGTGACCGAACAGGGGGCAATCAGCCCCAGCATTTT.

This clonotype was counted only a few times. V gene TRBV30 combines with J gene TRBJ1-5, with D uncertain. CDR1 and CDR2 (germline): GTSNPN, SVGIG (reference sequence). Trimming removed 3 bases from V and 0 bases from J, with 6 bases in between. The CDR3 is 13 amino acids. CDR3 in amino acids: CAWSDRSNQPQHF. The DNA for the CDR3 is TGTGCCTGGAGCGACCGTAGCAATCAGCCCCAGCATTTT.

The V and J genes are TRBV5-1 and TRBJ1-1; D is ambiguous. The V and J ends lost 4 bases and 2 bases respectively, with 12 bases between them. The CDR3 extends over 14 amino acids. The V gene's germline CDR1 is SGHRS and CDR2 YFSETQ. As DNA, the CDR3 is TGCGCCAGCAGCATGTACCGGGCCAACACTGAAGCTTTCTTT. This gives the protein CASSMYRANTEAFF.

This chain links TRBV12-5 with TRBJ1-1, with D hard to call. This CDR3 is built from 12 residues. From germline, CDR1 is LGHNT and CDR2 FRNRAP. Trimming cost V 6 bases and J 5 bases, with 10 bases left between them. Written as DNA, the CDR3 is TGTGCTAGTGGGGTAGAGGAAACTGAAGCTTTCTTT. This encodes CASGVEETEAFF.